This is a list of T cell receptor beta chains from one sample in a study of T cell responses to AZD1222 COVID-19 vaccine. Sequencing was performed with immunoSEQ multiplex PCR; in TCRdb, only in-frame clones are kept and a portion is missing. The sample has 45,000 to 55,000 clones, approximately 79% seen once. The sample consisted of peripheral blood, taken on day 0 of AZD1222 vaccination. The source of these receptors is an adult in good health. Each CDR3 is given with its conserved first and last residue. The D gene is left open where the match is weak. A clone size is listed for some rows: how often the clone was seen (once, few, many), or a class if it is expanded.

V	length	D	J	size	DNA	CDR3
TRBV5-1	16	NA	TRBJ1-1	NA	TGCGCCAGCAGCTTGGCCGAGAGGGTCTCCCGCACTGAAGCTTTCTTT	CASSLAERVSRTEAFF
TRBV29-1	12	NA	TRBJ2-7	NA	TGCAGCGTAACAGGGTCATCCTACGAGCAGTACTTC	CSVTGSSYEQYF
TRBV27	15	NA	TRBJ1-6	NA	TGTGCCAGCAGTTTATCGAAGGGAGAAAACTCACCCCTCCACTTT	CASSLSKGENSPLHF
TRBV23-1	18	TRBD1	TRBJ1-5	NA	TGCGCCAGCAGTCAGTCGACCGGGACAGGGGGCCACAGACAGCCCCAGCATTTT	CASSQSTGTGGHRQPQHF
TRBV6-4	13	TRBD1	TRBJ1-2	NA	TGTGCCAGCAGTACCGACAGGGGTGGAGGCTACACCTTC	CASSTDRGGGYTF
TRBV3-1/TRBV3-2	18	NA	TRBJ2-6	NA	TGTGCCAGCAGCCATTTGTACAGGTCCGGCTCTGGGGCCAACGTCCTGACTTTC	CASSHLYRSGSGANVLTF
TRBV5-5	15	NA	TRBJ1-2	NA	TGTGCCAGCAGCTTTTCTGTAACAGATGACTATGGCTACACCTTC	CASSFSVTDDYGYTF
TRBV27	15	TRBD1	TRBJ1-2	NA	TGTGCCAGCAGCTCACCGACAGGGGGCGCGAATGGCTACACCTTC	CASSSPTGGANGYTF
TRBV7-2	15	TRBD2	TRBJ2-7	NA	TGTGCCAGCACTGAAGCGGGAGGCCCATCCTACGAGCAGTACTTC	CASTEAGGPSYEQYF
TRBV21-1	12	NA	TRBJ1-6	NA	TGTGCCAGCAGCAAGGCTGTCTCACCCCTCCACTTT	CASSKAVSPLHF
TRBV5-1	14	NA	TRBJ2-7	NA	TGCGCCAGCAGCTTGGATACGGCACCCTTGGAGCAGTACTTC	CASSLDTAPLEQYF
TRBV5-1	14	NA	TRBJ2-1	NA	TGCGCCAGCACCCGTCGGGTGGGCGGGAATGAGCAGTTCTTC	CASTRRVGGNEQFF
TRBV19	13	NA	TRBJ1-1	once	TGTGCCAGTACCAAGACAATGAACACTGAAGCTTTCTTT	CASTKTMNTEAFF
TRBV6-5	13	NA	TRBJ1-2	NA	TGTGCCAGCACCTCCCGGCAGGGAGACGGCTACACCTTC	CASTSRQGDGYTF
TRBV5-1	15	NA	TRBJ1-4	once	TGCGCCAGCAGCTTGGACGGGCCCCCTAATGAAAAACTGTTTTTT	CASSLDGPPNEKLFF
TRBV28	16	NA	TRBJ2-7	NA	TGTGCCAGCAGAGGTTCGTTACAGGGAGGATCCTACGAGCAGTACTTC	CASRGSLQGGSYEQYF
TRBV3-1/TRBV3-2	19	NA	TRBJ1-2	NA	TGTGCCAGCAGCCGCCCAGAGGGAGGTATACGGGGACACAACTATGGCTACACCTTC	CASSRPEGGIRGHNYGYTF